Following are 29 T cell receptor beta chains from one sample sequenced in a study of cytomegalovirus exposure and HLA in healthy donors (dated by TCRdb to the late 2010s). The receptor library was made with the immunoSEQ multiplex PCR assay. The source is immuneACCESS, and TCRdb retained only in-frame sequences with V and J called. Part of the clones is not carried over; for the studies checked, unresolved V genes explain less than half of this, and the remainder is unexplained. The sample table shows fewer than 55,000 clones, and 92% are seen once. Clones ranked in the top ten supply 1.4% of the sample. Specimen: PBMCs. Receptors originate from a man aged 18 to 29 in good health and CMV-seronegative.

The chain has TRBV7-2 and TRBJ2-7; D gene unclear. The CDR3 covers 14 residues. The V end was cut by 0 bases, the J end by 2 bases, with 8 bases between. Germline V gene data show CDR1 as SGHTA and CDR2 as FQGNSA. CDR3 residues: CASSLAYPTYEQYF. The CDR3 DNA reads TGTGCCAGCAGCTTAGCCTACCCTACCTACGAGCAGTACTTC.

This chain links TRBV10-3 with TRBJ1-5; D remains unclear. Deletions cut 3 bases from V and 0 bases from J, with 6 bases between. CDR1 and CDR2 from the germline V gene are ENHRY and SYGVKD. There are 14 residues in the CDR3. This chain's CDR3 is CAISDRNSNQPQHF. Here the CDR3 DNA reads TGTGCCATCAGTGACAGGAATAGCAATCAGCCCCAGCATTTT.

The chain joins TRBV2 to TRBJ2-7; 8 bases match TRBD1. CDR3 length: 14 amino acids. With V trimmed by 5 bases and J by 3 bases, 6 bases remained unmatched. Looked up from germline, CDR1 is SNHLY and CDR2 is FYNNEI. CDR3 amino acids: CASSTGQGVYEQYF. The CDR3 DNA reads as TGTGCCAGCAGTACCGGACAGGGTGTCTACGAGCAGTACTTC.

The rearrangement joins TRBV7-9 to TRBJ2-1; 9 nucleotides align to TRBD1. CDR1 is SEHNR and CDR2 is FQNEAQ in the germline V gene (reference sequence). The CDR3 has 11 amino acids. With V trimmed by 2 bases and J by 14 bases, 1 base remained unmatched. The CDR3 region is CASSLRQGEFF. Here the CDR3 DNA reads TGTGCCAGCAGCTTAAGACAGGGGGAGTTCTTC. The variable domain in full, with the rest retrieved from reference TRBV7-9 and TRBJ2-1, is DTGVSQNPRHKITKRGQNVTFRCDPISEHNRLYWYRQTLGQGPEFLTYFQNEAQLEKSRLLSDRFSAERPKGSFSTLEIQRTEQGDSAMYLCASSLRQGEFFGPGTRLTVL.

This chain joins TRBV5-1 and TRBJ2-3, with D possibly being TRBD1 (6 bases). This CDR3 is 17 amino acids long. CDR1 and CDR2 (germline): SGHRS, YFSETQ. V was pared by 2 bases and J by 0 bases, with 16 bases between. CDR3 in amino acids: CASSFHGGALSTDTQYF. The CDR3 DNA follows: TGCGCCAGCAGCTTTCATGGGGGCGCATTAAGCACAGATACGCAGTATTTT.

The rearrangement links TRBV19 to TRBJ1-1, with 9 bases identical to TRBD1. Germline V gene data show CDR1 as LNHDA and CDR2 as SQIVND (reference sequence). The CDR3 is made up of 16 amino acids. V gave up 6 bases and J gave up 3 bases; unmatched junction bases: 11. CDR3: CASRIQGAFIDTEAFF. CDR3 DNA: TGTGCCAGTAGGATACAGGGGGCCTTCATCGACACTGAAGCTTTCTTT. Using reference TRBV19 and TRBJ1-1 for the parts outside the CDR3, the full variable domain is DGGITQSPKYLFRKEGQNVTLSCEQNLNHDAMYWYRQDPGQGLRLIYYSQIVNDFQKGDIAEGYSVSREKKESFPLTVTSAQKNPTAFYLCASRIQGAFIDTEAFFGQGTRLTVV.

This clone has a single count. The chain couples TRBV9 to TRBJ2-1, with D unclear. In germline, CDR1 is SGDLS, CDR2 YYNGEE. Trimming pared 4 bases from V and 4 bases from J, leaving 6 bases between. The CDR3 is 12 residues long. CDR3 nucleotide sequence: TGTGCCAGCAGCATATCGTACAATGAGCAGTTCTTC. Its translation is CASSISYNEQFF.

CDR3 sequence (DNA): TGTGCAGGTAGCGGGAGAGTTCCAGATACGCAGTATTTT. This gives the protein CAGSGRVPDTQYF. The chain has TRBV28 and TRBJ2-3; 9 bases line up with TRBD2. The germline gives CDR1 MDHEN, CDR2 SYDVKM. The CDR3 loop spans 13 amino acids.

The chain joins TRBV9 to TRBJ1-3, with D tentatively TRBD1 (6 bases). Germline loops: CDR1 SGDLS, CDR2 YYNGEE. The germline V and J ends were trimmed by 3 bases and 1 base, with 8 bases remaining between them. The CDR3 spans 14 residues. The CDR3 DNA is TGTGCCAGCAGCGCAACAGGGTCTGGAAACACCATATATTTT. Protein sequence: CASSATGSGNTIYF. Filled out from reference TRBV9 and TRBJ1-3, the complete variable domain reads DSGVTQTPKHLITATGQRVTLRCSPRSGDLSVYWYQQSLDQGLQFLIQYYNGEERAKGNILERFSAQQFPDLHSELNLSSLELGDSALYFCASSATGSGNTIYFGEGSWLTVV.

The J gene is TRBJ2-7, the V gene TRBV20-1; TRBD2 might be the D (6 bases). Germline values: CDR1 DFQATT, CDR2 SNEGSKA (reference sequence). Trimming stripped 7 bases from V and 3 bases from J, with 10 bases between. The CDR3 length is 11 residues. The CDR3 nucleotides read TGCAGTGGTGGAGGGGACTACGAGCAGTACTTC. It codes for CSGGGDYEQYF.

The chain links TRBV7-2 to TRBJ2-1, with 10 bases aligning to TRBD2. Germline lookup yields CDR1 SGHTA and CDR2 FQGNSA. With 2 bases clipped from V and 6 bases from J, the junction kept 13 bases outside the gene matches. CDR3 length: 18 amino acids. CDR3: CASSLSSPSSGRVNEQFF. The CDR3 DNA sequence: TGTGCCAGCAGCTTAAGTAGCCCTTCCAGCGGGAGGGTCAATGAGCAGTTCTTC.

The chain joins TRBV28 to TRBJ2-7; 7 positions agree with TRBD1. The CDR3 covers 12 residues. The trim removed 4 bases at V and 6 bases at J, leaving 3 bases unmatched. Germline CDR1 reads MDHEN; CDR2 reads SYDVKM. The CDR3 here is CASSSQGREQYF. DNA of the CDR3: TGTGCCAGCAGTTCACAGGGGCGCGAGCAGTACTTC.

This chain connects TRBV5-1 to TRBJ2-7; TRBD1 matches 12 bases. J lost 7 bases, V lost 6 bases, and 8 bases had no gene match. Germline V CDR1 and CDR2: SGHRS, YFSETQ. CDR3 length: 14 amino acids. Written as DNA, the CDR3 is TGCGCCAGCAATACCCGGGACAGGGGGCAGGAGCAGTACTTC. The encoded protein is CASNTRDRGQEQYF.

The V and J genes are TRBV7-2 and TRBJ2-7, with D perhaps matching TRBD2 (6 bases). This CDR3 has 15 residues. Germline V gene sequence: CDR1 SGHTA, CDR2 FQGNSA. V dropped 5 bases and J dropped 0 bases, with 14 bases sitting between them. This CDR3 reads CASSRTAGSSYEQYF. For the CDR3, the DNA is TGTGCCAGCAGCCGGACCGCCGGGAGCTCCTACGAGCAGTACTTC.

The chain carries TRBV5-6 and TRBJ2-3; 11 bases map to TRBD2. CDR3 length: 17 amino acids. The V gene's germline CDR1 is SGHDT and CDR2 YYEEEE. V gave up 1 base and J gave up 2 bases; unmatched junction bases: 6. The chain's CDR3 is CASSLKGLAVITDTQYF. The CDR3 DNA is TGTGCCAGCAGCTTGAAGGGACTAGCGGTAATCACAGATACGCAGTATTTT. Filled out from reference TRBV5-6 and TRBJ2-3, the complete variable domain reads DAGVTQSPTHLIKTRGQQVTLRCSPKSGHDTVSWYQQALGQGPQFIFQYYEEEERQRGNFPDRFSGHQFPNYSSELNVNALLLGDSALYLCASSLKGLAVITDTQYFGPGTRLTVL.

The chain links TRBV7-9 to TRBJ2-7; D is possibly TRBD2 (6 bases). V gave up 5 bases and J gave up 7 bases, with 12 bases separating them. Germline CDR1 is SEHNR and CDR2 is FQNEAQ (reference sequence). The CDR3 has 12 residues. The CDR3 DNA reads TGTGCCAGCAGCCGACTGGGGGGTGAGCAGTACTTC. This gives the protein CASSRLGGEQYF.

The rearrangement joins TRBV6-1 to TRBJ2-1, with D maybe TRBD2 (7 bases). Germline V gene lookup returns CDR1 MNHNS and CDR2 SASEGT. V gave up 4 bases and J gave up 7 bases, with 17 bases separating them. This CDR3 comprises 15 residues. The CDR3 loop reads CASSVGGGGPNEQFF. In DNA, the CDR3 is TGTGCCAGCAGTGTAGGGGGGGGAGGGCCGAATGAGCAGTTCTTC.

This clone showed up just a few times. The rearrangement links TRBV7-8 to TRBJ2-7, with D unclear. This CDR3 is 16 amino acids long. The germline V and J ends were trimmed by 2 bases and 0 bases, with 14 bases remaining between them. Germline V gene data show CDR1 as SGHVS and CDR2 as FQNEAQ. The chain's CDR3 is CASSLFLSSRSYEQYF. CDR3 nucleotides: TGTGCCAGCAGCTTATTCCTGTCTTCGCGCTCCTACGAGCAGTACTTC.

The CDR3 reads CASSVSGTYTETQYF. The CDR3 coding sequence is TGTGCCAGCAGCGTTTCGGGGACATATACGGAGACCCAGTACTTC. This sequence joins TRBV9 and TRBJ2-5; a weak D match, TRBD1 (6 bases). Germline-derived CDR1 and CDR2 are SGDLS and YYNGEE. Trimming cost V 2 bases and J 5 bases, with 16 bases left between them. The length of the CDR3 is 15 residues.

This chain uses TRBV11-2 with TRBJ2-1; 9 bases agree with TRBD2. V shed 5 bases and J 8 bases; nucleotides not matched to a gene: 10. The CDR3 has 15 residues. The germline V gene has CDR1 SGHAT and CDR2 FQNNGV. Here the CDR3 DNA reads TGTGCCAGCAGCCCTCTAGCGGGACTTCGTGATGAGCAGTTCTTC. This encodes CASSPLAGLRDEQFF.

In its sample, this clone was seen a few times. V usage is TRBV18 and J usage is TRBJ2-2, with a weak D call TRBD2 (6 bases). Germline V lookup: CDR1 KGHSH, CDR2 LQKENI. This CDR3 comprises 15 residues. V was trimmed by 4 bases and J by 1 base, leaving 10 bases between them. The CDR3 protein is CASSQLAENTGELFF. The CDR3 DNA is TGTGCCAGCTCACAACTAGCTGAGAACACCGGGGAGCTGTTTTTT.

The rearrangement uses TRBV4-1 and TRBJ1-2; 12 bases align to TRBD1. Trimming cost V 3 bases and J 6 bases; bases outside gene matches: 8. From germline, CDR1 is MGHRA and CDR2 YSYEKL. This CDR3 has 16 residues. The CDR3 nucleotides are TGCGCCAGCAGCCAGCCGGGACAGGGGGCGCAGGATGGCTACACCTTC. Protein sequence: CASSQPGQGAQDGYTF.

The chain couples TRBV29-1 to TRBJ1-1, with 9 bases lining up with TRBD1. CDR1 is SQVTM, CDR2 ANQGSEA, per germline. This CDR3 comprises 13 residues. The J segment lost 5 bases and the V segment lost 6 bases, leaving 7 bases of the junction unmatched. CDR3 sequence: CSVGQGVQTEAFF. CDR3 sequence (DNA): TGCAGCGTGGGACAGGGAGTTCAAACTGAAGCTTTCTTT.

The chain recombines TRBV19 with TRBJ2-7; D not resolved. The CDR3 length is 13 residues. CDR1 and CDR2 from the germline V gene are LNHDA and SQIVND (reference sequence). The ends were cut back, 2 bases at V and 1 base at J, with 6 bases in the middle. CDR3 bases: TGTGCCAGTAGTATATACATTTCCTACGAGCAGTACTTC. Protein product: CASSIYISYEQYF.

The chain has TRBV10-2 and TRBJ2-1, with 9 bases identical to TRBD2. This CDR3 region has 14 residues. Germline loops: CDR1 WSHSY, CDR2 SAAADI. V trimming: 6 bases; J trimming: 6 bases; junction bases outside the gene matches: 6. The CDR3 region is CASSGSGRTNEQFF. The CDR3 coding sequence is TGCGCCAGCAGCGGGAGCGGGAGGACCAATGAGCAGTTCTTC.

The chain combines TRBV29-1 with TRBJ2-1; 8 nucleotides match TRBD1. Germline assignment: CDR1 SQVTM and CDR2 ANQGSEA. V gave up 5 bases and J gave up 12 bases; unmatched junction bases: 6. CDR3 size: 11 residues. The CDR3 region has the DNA TGCAGCGTTCAGGGGGCGCAGGGGCAGTTCTTC. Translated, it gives CSVQGAQGQFF.

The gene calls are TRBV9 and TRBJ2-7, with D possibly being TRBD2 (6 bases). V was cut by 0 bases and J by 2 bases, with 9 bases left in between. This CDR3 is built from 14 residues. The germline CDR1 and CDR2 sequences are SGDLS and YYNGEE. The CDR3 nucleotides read TGTGCCAGCAGCGTAGCCAGCGGGCCCTACGAGCAGTACTTC. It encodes CASSVASGPYEQYF.

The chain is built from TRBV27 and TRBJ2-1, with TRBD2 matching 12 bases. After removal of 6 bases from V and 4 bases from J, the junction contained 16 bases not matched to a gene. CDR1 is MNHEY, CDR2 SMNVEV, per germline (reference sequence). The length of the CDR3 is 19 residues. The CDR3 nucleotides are TGTGCCAGCAGCCGTGCCATGACTAGCGGGAGAATTCAATACAATGAGCAGTTCTTC. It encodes CASSRAMTSGRIQYNEQFF.

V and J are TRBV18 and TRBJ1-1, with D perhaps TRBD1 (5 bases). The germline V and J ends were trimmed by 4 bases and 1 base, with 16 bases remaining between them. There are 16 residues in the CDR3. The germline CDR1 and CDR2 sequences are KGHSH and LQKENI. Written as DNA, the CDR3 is TGTGCCAGCTCACGCCCACCGGCCGGGGGGAACACTGAAGCTTTCTTT. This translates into CASSRPPAGGNTEAFF.